Described below is a single T cell receptor (beta chain) sequence and its context. No qualities accompany the bases; no much larger clone lies one base away. These data come from a study of blood T cell repertoires in acute mononucleosis (dated by TCRdb to 2020 to 2021). With regard to the full study: Acute-phase samples, representing the primary response, were taken within 2 weeks of symptom onset. A mean blood EBV load of about 4.1 log10 genome copies per million B cells was observed during acute infection, and a mean blood EBV load of 2 to 3 was observed at convalescence. In acute infection, YVL-BR-specific cells made up a mean of roughly 2.1% of blood CD8 T cells and GLC-BM-specific cells made up a mean of approximately 1.2%.

Total RNA from at least 8,000 sorted tetramer+ CD8 T cells was reverse transcribed into cDNA for TCR profiling. PCR amplification of CDR3 regions used primers annealing to V and J regions and added unique molecular identifiers so that templates could be tracked. The immunoSEQ platform, including its sequencing and error-correction standards, was used to profile TCRalpha and TCRbeta chains. In the original analysis: Clonal copy numbers were corrected for sequencing and PCR errors, and IMGT conventions were followed to define CDR3s. Analysis was restricted to productive rearrangements and was performed with immunoSEQ Analyzer versions 2.0 and 3.0, and gene-pairing frequencies were further processed in Microsoft Excel. Circos plots were used to visualize V-J pairings, and MEME plus a custom motifSearch program were used to find CDR3 motifs. The OLGA algorithm was used to calculate the probability of generation of TCR sequences. Clonotypes found at both visits were termed persistent, clonotypes found only in the acute phase were termed nonpersistent, and clonotypes found only at convalescence were termed de novo. Any amino acid clonotype used by more than one donor was defined as a public TCR. The source is immuneACCESS, and TCRdb retained only in-frame sequences with V and J called. Part of the clones is not carried over; for the studies checked, unresolved V genes explain less than half of this, and the remainder is unexplained. V, J and clone size reflect that table, while D and trimming were determined from the DNA. The sample yields 7,000 to 8,000 clones; 25% to 30% were counted once. Clones ranked in the top ten supply more than 25% of the sample.

According to the germline V gene, CDR1 reads SGHNT and CDR2 reads YENEEA. Trimming costs V 1 base and J 2 bases, and their ends lie 4 bases apart. From its cysteine to its phenylalanine, the CDR3 spans 13 amino acids. Just the 39-base CDR3 DNA is kept, in frame starting at base 1. What the study reported, not specific to this receptor: Because only a fraction of each donor's blood was analyzed, sampling error might partly account for the low clonotype overlap between the acute and convalescent samples. For BRLF1 (YVL-BR), a dominant role in TCR repertoire selection was played by TCRalpha CDR3 motifs, whereas only a minimal role was played by TCRbeta. With just a few donors in the cohort, the group averages were based on very few individuals. Only 8.5% to 9.5% of unique acute clonotypes persisted into convalescence, yet these made up most of the response; new diverse de novo clonotypes seemingly replaced the rest.

The meaning of the sample's time point label: acute infectious mononucleosis, at clinical presentation within 2 weeks of symptom onset (visit 1). CD8 T cell responses to two immunodominant EBV epitopes, BRLF1 109 (YVL-BR) and BMLF1 280 (GLC-BM), were tracked in the study over primary infection. Primary EBV infection was indicated by a positive serum heterophile antibody test and EBV viral capsid antigen-specific IgM. As a first step, magnetic positive selection (MACS) was used to enrich total CD8 T cells from the PBMCs. A FACSAria III was used to sort live CD3+ CD8+ tetramer+ cells to over 85% purity. A PE-conjugated tetramer loaded with the BRLF1 109-117 peptide was used to sort the cells. TCR repertoires of EBV epitope-specific CD8 T cells were deep-sequenced directly ex vivo after tetramer sorting, at acute infection and at convalescence. The donors were three individuals between roughly 18 and 30 years old who had clinical acute infectious mononucleosis and laboratory evidence of primary EBV infection. Heparinized peripheral blood was drawn at clinical presentation with mononucleosis symptoms and was drawn again about 6 months later. Ficoll-Paque density gradient centrifugation was used to isolate PBMCs.

The rearrangement combines TRBV11-3 with TRBJ2-3; no D gene can be assigned with confidence. The sample in question was EBV YVL epitope tetramer+ CD8+ T cells sorted from PBMCs, obtained during acute infectious mononucleosis. The cell subset or site label on this specimen signifies: CD8 T cells binding a tetramer with EBV BRLF1 109-117 peptide (YVL-BR). The source of this sequence is a woman between 18 and 29 years old with infectious mononucleosis caused by EBV. The bases are TGTGCCAGCAGCTTAGTAGCCACAGATACGCAGTATTTT. It is translated as CASSLVATDTQYF. The reference TRBV11-3 and TRBJ2-3 proteins fill in what lies around the CDR3, so the full variable domain reads EAGVVQSPRYKIIEKKQPVAFWCNPISGHNTLYWYLQNLGQGPELLIRYENEEAVDDSQLPKDRFSAERLKGVDSTLKIQPAELGDSAVYLCASSLVATDTQYFGPGTRLTVL.